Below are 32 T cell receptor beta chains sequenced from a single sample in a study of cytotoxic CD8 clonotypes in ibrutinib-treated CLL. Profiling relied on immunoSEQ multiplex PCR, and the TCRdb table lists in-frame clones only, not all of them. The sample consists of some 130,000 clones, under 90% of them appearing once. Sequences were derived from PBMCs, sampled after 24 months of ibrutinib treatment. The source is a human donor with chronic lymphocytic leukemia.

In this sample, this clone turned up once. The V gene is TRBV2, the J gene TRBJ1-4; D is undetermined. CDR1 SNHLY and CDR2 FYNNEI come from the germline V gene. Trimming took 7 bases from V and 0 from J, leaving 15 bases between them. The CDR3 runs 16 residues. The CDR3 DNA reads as TGTGCCAGCACTCGACGTCATGAAGCAACTAATGAAAAACTGTTTTTT. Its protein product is CASTRRHEATNEKLFF. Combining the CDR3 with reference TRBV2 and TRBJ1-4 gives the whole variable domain EPEVTQTPSHQVTQMGQEVILRCVPISNHLYFYWYRQILGQKVEFLVSFYNNEISEKSEIFDDQFSVERPDGSNFTLKIRSTKLEDSAMYFCASTRRHEATNEKLFFGSGTQLSVL.

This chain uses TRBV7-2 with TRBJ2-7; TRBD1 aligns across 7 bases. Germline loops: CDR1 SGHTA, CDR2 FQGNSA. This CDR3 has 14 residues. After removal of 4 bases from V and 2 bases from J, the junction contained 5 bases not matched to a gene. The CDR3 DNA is TGTGCCAGCAGCTACAGACAGGGTACCTACGAGCAGTACTTC. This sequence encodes CASSYRQGTYEQYF.

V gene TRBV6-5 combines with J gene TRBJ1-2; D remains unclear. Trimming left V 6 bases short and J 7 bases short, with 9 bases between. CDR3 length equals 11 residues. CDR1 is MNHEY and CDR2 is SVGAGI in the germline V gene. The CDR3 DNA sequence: TGTGCCAGCAGAACGCCAGCTGGCTACACCTTC. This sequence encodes CASRTPAGYTF.

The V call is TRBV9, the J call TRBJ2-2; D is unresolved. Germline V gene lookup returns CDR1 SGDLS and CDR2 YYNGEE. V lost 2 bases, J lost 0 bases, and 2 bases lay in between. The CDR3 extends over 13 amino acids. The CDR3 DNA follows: TGTGCCAGCAGCGTGACGAACACCGGGGAGCTGTTTTTT. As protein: CASSVTNTGELFF. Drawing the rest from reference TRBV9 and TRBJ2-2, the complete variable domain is DSGVTQTPKHLITATGQRVTLRCSPRSGDLSVYWYQQSLDQGLQFLIQYYNGEERAKGNILERFSAQQFPDLHSELNLSSLELGDSALYFCASSVTNTGELFFGEGSRLTVL.

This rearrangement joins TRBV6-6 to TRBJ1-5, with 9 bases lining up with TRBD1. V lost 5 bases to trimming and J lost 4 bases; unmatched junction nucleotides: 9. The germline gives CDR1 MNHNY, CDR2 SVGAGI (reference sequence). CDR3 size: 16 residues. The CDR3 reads CASSKQGTGQNQPQHF. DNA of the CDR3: TGTGCCAGCAGTAAGCAGGGGACAGGGCAGAATCAGCCCCAGCATTTT.

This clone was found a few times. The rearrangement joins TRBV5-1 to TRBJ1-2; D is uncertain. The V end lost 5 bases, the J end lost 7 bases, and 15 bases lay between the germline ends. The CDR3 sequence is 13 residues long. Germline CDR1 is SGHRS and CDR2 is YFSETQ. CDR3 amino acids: CASSFGSDRGYTF. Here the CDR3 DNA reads TGCGCCAGCAGTTTCGGATCAGATCGTGGCTACACCTTC.

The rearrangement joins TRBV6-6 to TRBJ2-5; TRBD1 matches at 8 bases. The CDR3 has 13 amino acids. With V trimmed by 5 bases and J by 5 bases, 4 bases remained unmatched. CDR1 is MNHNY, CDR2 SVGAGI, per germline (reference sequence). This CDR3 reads CASSPPGGETQYF. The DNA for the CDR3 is TGTGCCAGCAGTCCACCAGGGGGCGAGACCCAGTACTTC.

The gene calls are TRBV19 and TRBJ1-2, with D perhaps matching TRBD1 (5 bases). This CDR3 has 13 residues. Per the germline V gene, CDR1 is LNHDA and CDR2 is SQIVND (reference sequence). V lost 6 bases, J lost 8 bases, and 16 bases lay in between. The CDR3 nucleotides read TGTGCCAGTAGCACCGGGACCGTGGGGGGCTACACCTTC. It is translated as CASSTGTVGGYTF.

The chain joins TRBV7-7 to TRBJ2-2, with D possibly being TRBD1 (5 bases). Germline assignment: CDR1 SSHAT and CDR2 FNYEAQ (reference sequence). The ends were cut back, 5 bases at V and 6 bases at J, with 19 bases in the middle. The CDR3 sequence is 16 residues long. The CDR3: CASSPWDPGFSGELFF. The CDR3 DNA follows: TGTGCCAGCAGCCCTTGGGATCCAGGGTTCTCCGGGGAGCTGTTTTTT.

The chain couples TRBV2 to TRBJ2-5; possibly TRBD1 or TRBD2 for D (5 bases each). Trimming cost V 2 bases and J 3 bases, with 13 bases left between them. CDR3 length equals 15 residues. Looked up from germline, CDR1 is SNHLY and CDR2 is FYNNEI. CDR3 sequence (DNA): TGTGCCAGCAGTGAATTGGCCGGGGCCGAAGAGACCCAGTACTTC. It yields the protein CASSELAGAEETQYF.

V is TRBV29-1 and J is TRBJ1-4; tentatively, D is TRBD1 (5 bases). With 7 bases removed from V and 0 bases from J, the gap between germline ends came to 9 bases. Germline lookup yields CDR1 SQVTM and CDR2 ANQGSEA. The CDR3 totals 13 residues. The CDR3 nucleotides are TGCAGCGCCCCGGGACCAACTAATGAAAAACTGTTTTTT. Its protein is CSAPGPTNEKLFF.

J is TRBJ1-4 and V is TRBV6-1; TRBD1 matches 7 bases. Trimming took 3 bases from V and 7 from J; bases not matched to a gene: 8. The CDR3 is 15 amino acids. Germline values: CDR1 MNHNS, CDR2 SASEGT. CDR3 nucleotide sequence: TGTGCCAGCAGTGACCCGGGACAGTCAAGTGAAAAACTGTTTTTT. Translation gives CASSDPGQSSEKLFF.

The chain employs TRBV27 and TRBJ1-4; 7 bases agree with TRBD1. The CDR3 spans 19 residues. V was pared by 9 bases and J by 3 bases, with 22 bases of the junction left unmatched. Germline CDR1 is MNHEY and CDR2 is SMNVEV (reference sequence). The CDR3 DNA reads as TGTGCCAGTATGGGACTAAAAGGGGGCGGCTGGCGGGCTAATGAAAAACTGTTTTTT. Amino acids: CASMGLKGGGWRANEKLFF.

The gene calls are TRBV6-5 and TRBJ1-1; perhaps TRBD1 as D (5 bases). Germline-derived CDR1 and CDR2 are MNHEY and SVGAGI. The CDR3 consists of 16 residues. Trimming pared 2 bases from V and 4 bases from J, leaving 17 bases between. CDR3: CASSYTAGTEGTEAFF. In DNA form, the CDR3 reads TGTGCCAGCAGTTACACCGCGGGGACCGAAGGCACTGAAGCTTTCTTT.

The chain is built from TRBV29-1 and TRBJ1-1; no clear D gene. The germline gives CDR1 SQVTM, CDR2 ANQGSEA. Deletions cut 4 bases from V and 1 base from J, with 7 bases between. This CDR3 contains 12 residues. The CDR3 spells CSVVDGNTEAFF. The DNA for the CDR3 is TGCAGCGTTGTGGACGGGAACACTGAAGCTTTCTTT.

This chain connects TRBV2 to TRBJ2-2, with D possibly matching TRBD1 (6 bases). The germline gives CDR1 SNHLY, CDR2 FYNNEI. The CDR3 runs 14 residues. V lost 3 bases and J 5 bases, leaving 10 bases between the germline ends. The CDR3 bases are TGTGCCAGCAGTGATACAGGGCGGACCGGGGAGCTGTTTTTT. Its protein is CASSDTGRTGELFF.

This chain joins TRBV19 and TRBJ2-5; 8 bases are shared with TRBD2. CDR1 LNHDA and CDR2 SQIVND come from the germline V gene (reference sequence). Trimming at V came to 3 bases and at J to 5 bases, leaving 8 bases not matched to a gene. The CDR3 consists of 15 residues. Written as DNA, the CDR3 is TGTGCCAGTAGTATGTGGGGCAGCGGGGGTGAGACCCAGTACTTC. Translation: CASSMWGSGGETQYF.

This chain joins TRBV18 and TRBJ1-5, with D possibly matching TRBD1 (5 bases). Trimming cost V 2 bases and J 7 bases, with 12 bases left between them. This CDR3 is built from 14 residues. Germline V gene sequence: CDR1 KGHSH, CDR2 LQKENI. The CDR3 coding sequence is TGTGCCAGCTCACCAAGCCAGGGCCGGCAGCCCCAGCATTTT. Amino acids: CASSPSQGRQPQHF.

CDR3 in amino acids: CASSLGQGESWGTEAFF. Written as DNA, the CDR3 is TGTGCCAGCAGCTTGGGACAGGGAGAGTCTTGGGGCACTGAAGCTTTCTTT. The chain couples TRBV7-9 to TRBJ1-1; TRBD1 matches at 9 bases. Germline assignment: CDR1 SEHNR and CDR2 FQNEAQ (reference sequence). V shed 3 bases, J shed 4 bases, and the junction held 12 bases outside the gene matches. The CDR3 loop spans 17 amino acids.

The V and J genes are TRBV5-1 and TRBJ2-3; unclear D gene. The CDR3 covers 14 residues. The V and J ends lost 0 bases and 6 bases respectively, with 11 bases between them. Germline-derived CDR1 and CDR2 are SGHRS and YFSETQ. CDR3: CASSLAFGLDTQYF. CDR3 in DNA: TGCGCCAGCAGCTTGGCCTTCGGGTTGGATACGCAGTATTTT. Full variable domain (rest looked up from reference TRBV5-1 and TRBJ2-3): KAGVTQTPRYLIKTRGQQVTLSCSPISGHRSVSWYQQTPGQGLQFLFEYFSETQRNKGNFPGRFSGRQFSNSRSEMNVSTLELGDSALYLCASSLAFGLDTQYFGPGTRLTVL.

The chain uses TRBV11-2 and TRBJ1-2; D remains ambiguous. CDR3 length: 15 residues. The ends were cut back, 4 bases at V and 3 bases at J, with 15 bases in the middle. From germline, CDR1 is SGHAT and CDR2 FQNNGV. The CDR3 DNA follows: TGTGCCAGCAGCTCCGGCCCATTGTTGGACTATGGCTACACCTTC. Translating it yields CASSSGPLLDYGYTF.

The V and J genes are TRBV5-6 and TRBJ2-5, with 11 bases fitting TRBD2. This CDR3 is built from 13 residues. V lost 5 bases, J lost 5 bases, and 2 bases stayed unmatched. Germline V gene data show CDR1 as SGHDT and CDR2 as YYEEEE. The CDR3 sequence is CASRLAGVETQYF. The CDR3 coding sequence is TGTGCCAGCAGACTAGCGGGGGTTGAGACCCAGTACTTC.

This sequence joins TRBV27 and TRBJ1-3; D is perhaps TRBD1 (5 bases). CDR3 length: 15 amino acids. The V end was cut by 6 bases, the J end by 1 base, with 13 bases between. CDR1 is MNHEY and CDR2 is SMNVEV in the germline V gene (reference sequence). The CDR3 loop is CASRPSGTSGNTIYF. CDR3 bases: TGTGCCAGCAGACCCTCCGGGACGTCTGGAAACACCATATATTTT.

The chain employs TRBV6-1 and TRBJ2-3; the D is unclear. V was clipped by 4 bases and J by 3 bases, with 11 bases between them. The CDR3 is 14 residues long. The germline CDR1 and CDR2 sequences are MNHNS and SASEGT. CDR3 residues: CASSANQLTDTQYF. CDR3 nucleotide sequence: TGTGCCAGCAGTGCAAACCAGCTAACAGATACGCAGTATTTT.

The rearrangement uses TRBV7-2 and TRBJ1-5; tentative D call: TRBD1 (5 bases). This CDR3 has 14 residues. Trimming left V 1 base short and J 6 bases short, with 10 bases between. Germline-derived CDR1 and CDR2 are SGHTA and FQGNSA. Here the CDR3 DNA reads TGTGCCAGCAGCTTAGTCAGGGCGGGTCAGCCCCAGCATTTT. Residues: CASSLVRAGQPQHF.

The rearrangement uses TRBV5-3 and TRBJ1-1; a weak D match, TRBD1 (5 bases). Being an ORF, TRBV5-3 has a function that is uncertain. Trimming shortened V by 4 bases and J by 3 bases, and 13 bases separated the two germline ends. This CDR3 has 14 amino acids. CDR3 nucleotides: TGTGCCAGAAGCCCGGGGGGGTCGTACACTGAAGCTTTCTTT. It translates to CARSPGGSYTEAFF.

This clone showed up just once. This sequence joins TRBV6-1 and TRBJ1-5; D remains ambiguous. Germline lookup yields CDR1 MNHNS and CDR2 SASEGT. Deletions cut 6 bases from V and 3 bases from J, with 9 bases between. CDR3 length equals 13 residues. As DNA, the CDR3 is TGTGCCAGCAGCATAGTCTACAATCAGCCCCAGCATTTT. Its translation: CASSIVYNQPQHF.

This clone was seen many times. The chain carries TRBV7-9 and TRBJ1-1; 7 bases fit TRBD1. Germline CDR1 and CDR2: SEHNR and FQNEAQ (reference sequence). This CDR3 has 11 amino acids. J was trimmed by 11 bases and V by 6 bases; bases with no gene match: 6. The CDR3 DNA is TGTGCCAGCAGTTTCAGGGGGAAGGCTTTCTTT. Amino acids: CASSFRGKAFF.

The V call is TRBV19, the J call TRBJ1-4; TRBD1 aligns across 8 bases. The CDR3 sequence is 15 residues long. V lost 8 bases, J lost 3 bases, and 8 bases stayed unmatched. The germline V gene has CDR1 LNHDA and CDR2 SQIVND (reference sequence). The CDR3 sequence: CASSGHRGANEKLFF. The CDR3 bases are TGTGCCAGTTCGGGACACAGGGGGGCTAATGAAAAACTGTTTTTT.

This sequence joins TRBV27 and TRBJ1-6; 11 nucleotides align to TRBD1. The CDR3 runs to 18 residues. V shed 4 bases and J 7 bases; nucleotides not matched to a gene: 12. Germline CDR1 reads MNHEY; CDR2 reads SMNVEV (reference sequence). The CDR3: CASSYRTGGVSRNSPLHF. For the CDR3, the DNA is TGTGCCAGCAGTTACCGGACAGGGGGCGTGTCGCGAAATTCACCCCTCCACTTT.

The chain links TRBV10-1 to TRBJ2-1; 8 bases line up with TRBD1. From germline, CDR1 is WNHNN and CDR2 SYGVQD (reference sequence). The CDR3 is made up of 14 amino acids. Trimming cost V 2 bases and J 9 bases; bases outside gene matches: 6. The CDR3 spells CASSEQQGGIEQFF. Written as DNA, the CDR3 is TGCGCCAGCAGTGAGCAACAGGGGGGCATTGAGCAGTTCTTC.

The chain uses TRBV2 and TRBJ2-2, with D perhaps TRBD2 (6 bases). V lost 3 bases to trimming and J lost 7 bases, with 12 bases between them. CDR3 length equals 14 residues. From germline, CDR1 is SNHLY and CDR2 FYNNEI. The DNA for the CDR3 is TGTGCCAGCAGTGAGGGAGGCAGAGGCGGGGAGCTGTTTTTT. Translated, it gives CASSEGGRGGELFF.